This T cell receptor (beta chain) was recovered during a study of vaccination and CD4 T cells after COVID-19. About the research overall: The study enrolled six male and four female convalescents, two of whom were Hispanic. A CEFX pool, an HIV-1 Nef pool, or else no peptide went into the control cultures. The study's findings and limits: For convalescent patients, a median about 86% of reactive clones surfaced exclusively after vaccination.

A remark on this clonotype: Its target is not known.

Treatment reported: roughly ten-day PBMC culture with coronavirus spike peptide pools or control peptides (ViraFEST assay). This CDR3 has 14 residues. CDR1 is SGHNT and CDR2 is YYREEE in the germline V gene (reference sequence). The ends were cut back, 1 base at V and 7 bases at J, with 14 bases in the middle. An Oncomine TCR Beta short-read assay was used to sequence the DNA from cultured CD4+ T cells. Each CDR3 protein is one row after TCRdb ran MiXCR on the PCR reads. The data show about 20,000 distinct CDR3 sequences, more than 45% seen once. The sequences come from CD4+ T cells from blood, cultured in vitro, collected before SARS-CoV-2 vaccination. The receptor was derived from a human donor who had recovered from COVID-19. The chain joins TRBV5-4 to TRBJ1-2; D is possibly TRBD1 (6 bases). The CDR3 sequence is CASSLFGGRGGYTF. The CDR3 nucleotides read TGTGCCAGCAGCTTGTTCGGGGGGCGCGGTGGCTACACCTTC.